What follows are 24 T cell receptor beta chains derived from one specimen sequenced in a study of T cell responses to AZD1222 COVID-19 vaccine. TCRdb's copy holds only in-frame clones and misses some; the assay was immunoSEQ multiplex PCR. The top ten hold 1.6% of the sample, which has some 150,000 clones, roughly nine tenths seen once. Sequences were derived from peripheral blood, sampled on day 0 of AZD1222 vaccination. The receptors here all came from an adult in good health.

As DNA, the CDR3 is TGTGCCACCAAAACCGGGACAGGAACCTACGAGCAGTACTTC. It encodes CATKTGTGTYEQYF. The chain recombines TRBV15 with TRBJ2-7, with 8 bases that match TRBD1. The CDR3 runs 14 residues. The V segment lost 7 bases and the J segment 2 bases; nucleotides outside the gene matches: 7. CDR1 LNHNV and CDR2 YYDKDF come from the germline V gene (reference sequence).

In this sample, this clone turned up once. V usage is TRBV4-2 and J usage is TRBJ1-2; a weak D match, TRBD1 (5 bases). The CDR3 is 17 residues long. CDR1 and CDR2 (germline): LGHNA, YNFKEQ. With 4 bases removed from V and 2 bases from J, the gap between germline ends came to 20 bases. CDR3 bases: TGTGCCAGCAGCCCCACCAATCGACAGCCTATCAACTATGGCTACACCTTC. Translating it yields CASSPTNRQPINYGYTF.

The table lists this clone with a count of one. This sequence joins TRBV28 and TRBJ1-1, with D unresolved. CDR3 length: 14 residues. Germline V gives CDR1 MDHEN, CDR2 SYDVKM. The V and J ends lost 3 bases and 8 bases respectively, with 16 bases between them. CDR3 sequence (DNA): TGTGCCAGCAGTTTCCTCGATGTGGGATTCGAAGCTTTCTTT. It codes for CASSFLDVGFEAFF.

The chain couples TRBV30 to TRBJ1-5, with D unclear. Trimming cost V 0 bases and J 4 bases, with 10 bases left between them. Germline V gene data show CDR1 as GTSNPN and CDR2 as SVGIG (reference sequence). The CDR3 is 14 amino acids. CDR3 region: CAWSVLSPNQPQHF. The CDR3 nucleotides read TGTGCCTGGAGTGTACTCTCGCCAAATCAGCCCCAGCATTTT.

This chain connects TRBV15 to TRBJ2-1, with D possibly called TRBD1 or TRBD2 (5 bases each). V was cut by 0 bases and J by 0 bases, with 12 bases left in between. This CDR3 is 17 amino acids long. The germline gives CDR1 LNHNV, CDR2 YYDKDF (reference sequence). DNA for the CDR3: TGTGCCACCAGCAGAGATGGGACCCCCCGCTCCTACAATGAGCAGTTCTTC. Residues: CATSRDGTPRSYNEQFF.

The chain uses TRBV7-6 and TRBJ1-3; D might be TRBD1 (6 bases). Germline V gene data show CDR1 as SGHVS and CDR2 as FNYEAQ. There are 16 residues in the CDR3. Trimming removed 4 bases at V and 1 base at J, with 14 bases between. CDR3 bases: TGTGCCAGCAGCTCGCCTACAGGGTCGTCTGGAAACACCATATATTTT. Its protein is CASSSPTGSSGNTIYF.

This rearrangement joins TRBV25-1 to TRBJ2-3; D gene ambiguous. Germline assignment: CDR1 MGHDK and CDR2 SYGVNS. Between the trimmed V and J ends, which lost 1 base and 4 bases, there was a span of 12 bases. The CDR3 spans 15 residues. This chain's CDR3 is CASSELRASADTQYF. As DNA, the CDR3 is TGTGCCAGCAGTGAATTAAGGGCCTCAGCAGATACGCAGTATTTT.

The J gene is TRBJ1-1, the V gene TRBV18; D not resolved. V was pared by 2 bases and J by 0 bases, with 7 bases between. CDR1 is KGHSH and CDR2 is LQKENI in the germline V gene. The CDR3 loop spans 14 amino acids. The CDR3 spells CASSPIAVNTEAFF. The CDR3 DNA is TGTGCCAGCTCACCAATCGCGGTGAACACTGAAGCTTTCTTT.

This rearrangement joins TRBV19 to TRBJ1-5; unclear D gene. This CDR3 comprises 15 residues. Germline-derived CDR1 and CDR2 are LNHDA and SQIVND (reference sequence). Trimming shortened V by 4 bases and J by 1 base, and 11 bases separated the two germline ends. As DNA, the CDR3 is TGTGCCAGTAGTAGAGAACCGATAAGCAATCAGCCCCAGCATTTT. It is translated as CASSREPISNQPQHF.

The chain carries TRBV7-3 and TRBJ2-7; 10 positions match TRBD2. V shed 1 base and J 2 bases; nucleotides not matched to a gene: 2. Germline loops: CDR1 SGHTA, CDR2 FQGTGA. The CDR3 spans 15 residues. The CDR3: CASSLSLAGAYEQYF. Written as DNA, the CDR3 is TGTGCCAGCAGCTTAAGCCTAGCGGGAGCCTACGAGCAGTACTTC.

The chain links TRBV28 to TRBJ1-5, with D unresolved. The CDR3 has 11 amino acids. Trimming left V 5 bases short and J 2 bases short, with 1 base between. Germline V gene sequence: CDR1 MDHEN, CDR2 SYDVKM. For the CDR3, the DNA is TGTGCCAGCAGTCGCAATCAGCCCCAGCATTTT. This encodes CASSRNQPQHF.

This chain joins TRBV7-2 and TRBJ1-1, with a weak D call TRBD1 (6 bases). There are 14 residues in the CDR3. V lost 1 base to trimming and J lost 5 bases, with 11 bases between them. Germline-derived CDR1 and CDR2 are SGHTA and FQGNSA. The DNA for the CDR3 is TGTGCCAGCAGCTTAGACAGGGTAAGAACTGAAGCTTTCTTT. Translation gives CASSLDRVRTEAFF.

This chain joins TRBV7-2 and TRBJ1-5; no clear D. V was shortened by 4 bases and J by 1 base, with 8 bases between the two germline ends. This CDR3 spans 14 amino acids. Germline V lookup: CDR1 SGHTA, CDR2 FQGNSA. The DNA of the CDR3 is TGTGCCAGCAGCTCCTCAGCGAGCAATCAGCCCCAGCATTTT. Residues: CASSSSASNQPQHF.

The V gene is TRBV29-1, the J gene TRBJ2-5, with D possibly matching TRBD2 (6 bases). Germline V gives CDR1 SQVTM, CDR2 ANQGSEA. Trimming left V 6 bases short and J 2 bases short, with 7 bases between. The CDR3 is 11 residues long. The CDR3 DNA sequence: TGCAGCGTAGGACTACAAGAGACCCAGTACTTC. Translation: CSVGLQETQYF.

The chain has TRBV15 and TRBJ2-3; D tentatively fits TRBD1 or TRBD2 (5 bases each). Trimming left V 5 bases short and J 0 bases short, with 15 bases between. The CDR3 spans 16 residues. The germline V gene has CDR1 LNHNV and CDR2 YYDKDF (reference sequence). The CDR3 spells CATSWDLTQSTDTQYF. The CDR3 DNA reads as TGTGCCACCAGCTGGGACCTGACTCAGAGCACAGATACGCAGTATTTT.

This clone was detected once. The genes are TRBV7-3 and TRBJ2-7; tentatively, D is TRBD1 or TRBD2 (5 bases each). CDR1 is SGHTA, CDR2 FQGTGA, per germline. The length of the CDR3 is 17 residues. V lost 1 base and J 3 bases, leaving 19 bases between the germline ends. CDR3 coding DNA: TGTGCCAGCAGCTTAAAAGGCTTAGAGGGGCTCTACTACGAGCAGTACTTC. This codes for CASSLKGLEGLYYEQYF.

V is TRBV3-1 (or the pseudogene TRBV3-2) and J is TRBJ1-2, with 10 bases that match TRBD1. The CDR3 is 15 residues long. V dropped 4 bases and J dropped 8; count of bases not matched to a gene: 10. In germline, CDR1 is LGHDT, CDR2 YNNKEL (reference sequence). CDR3 nucleotide sequence: TGTGCCAGCAGCCCTGGACAGGGGGTGGTTTGGGGCTACACCTTC. It is translated as CASSPGQGVVWGYTF.

The rearrangement joins TRBV6-4 to TRBJ1-1; the match to TRBD1 covers 7 bases. The V and J ends lost 0 bases and 8 bases, in that order; junction bases with no gene match: 6. The CDR3 spans 14 residues. Looked up from germline, CDR1 is MRHNA and CDR2 is SNTAGT. CDR3 sequence (DNA): TGTGCCAGCAGTGACTCGACGACAGGGACCGAAGCTTTCTTT. Translated, it gives CASSDSTTGTEAFF.

This sequence joins TRBV6-5 and TRBJ1-2; D uncertain. CDR3 length: 11 residues. Germline V lookup: CDR1 MNHEY, CDR2 SVGAGI. The V gene lost 2 bases and the J gene lost 8 bases, with 6 bases spanning the gap. The CDR3 spells CASSYQGGYTF. DNA of the CDR3: TGTGCCAGCAGTTACCAAGGGGGCTACACCTTC.

This chain connects TRBV10-3 to TRBJ2-3; 12 bases line up with TRBD2. The CDR3 is made up of 18 amino acids. V lost 2 bases, J lost 1 base, and 7 bases stayed unmatched. The V gene's germline CDR1 is ENHRY and CDR2 SYGVKD. This chain's CDR3 is CAISEKTSGSLRTDTQYF. Here the CDR3 DNA reads TGTGCCATCAGTGAGAAGACTAGCGGGAGCCTCCGCACAGATACGCAGTATTTT.

V is TRBV9 and J is TRBJ1-4; TRBD1 might be the D (6 bases). Germline values: CDR1 SGDLS, CDR2 YYNGEE. The CDR3 is 17 amino acids. Trimming stripped 4 bases from V and 4 bases from J, with 20 bases between. The CDR3 coding sequence is TGTGCCAGCAGCTCCGGAGGGGCGGGAGGGGGTAATGAAAAACTGTTTTTT. Its translation is CASSSGGAGGGNEKLFF.

The V gene is TRBV12-3 or TRBV12-4, the J gene TRBJ1-1; D gene unclear. Trimming removed 6 bases from V and 3 bases from J, with 5 bases in between. The CDR3 has 11 residues. The CDR3 DNA reads TGTGCCAGCAGCCGGGACACTGAAGCTTTCTTT. Its protein is CASSRDTEAFF.

This sequence joins TRBV30 and TRBJ1-1, with 7 bases lining up with TRBD1. Germline V gives CDR1 GTSNPN, CDR2 SVGIG (reference sequence). The CDR3 totals 14 residues. V shed 2 bases, J shed 2 bases, and the junction held 5 bases outside the gene matches. Here the CDR3 DNA reads TGTGCCTGGAGTTCCGGGACAGCCAACACTGAAGCTTTCTTT. Amino acid sequence: CAWSSGTANTEAFF. The entire variable domain, with the rest obtained from reference TRBV30 and TRBJ1-1, is as follows: SQTIHQWPATLVQPVGSPLSLECTVEGTSNPNLYWYRQAAGRGLQLLFYSVGIGQISSEVPQNLSASRPQDRQFILSSKKLLLSDSGFYLCAWSSGTANTEAFFGQGTRLTVV.

With respect to this clone: A junction end diverges from the germline sequence, so it may reflect a read error. This chain links TRBV9 with TRBJ2-1, with D possibly being TRBD1 or TRBD2 (6 bases each). Germline CDR1 is SGDLS and CDR2 is YYNGEE. The CDR3 spans 15 residues. This CDR3 reads CASSPGGNTYHEQFF. CDR3 coding DNA: TGTGCCAGCAGCCCCGGGGGCAACACCTACCATGAGCAGTTCTTC.